The clone carrying this TCR beta chain was seen only a few times. The source of the sample is a study of blood T cells in healthy people across ages. Looking at the study overall: About one barcoded TCR beta cDNA was captured per two T cells.

V dropped 1 base and J dropped 5; count of bases not matched to a gene: 3. Germline CDR1 SGHTA, CDR2 FQGNSA. This CDR3 spans 15 amino acids. A second PCR of about 7 to 11 cycles used a sample-barcoded 5' primer and a J-beta primer mix. TCRdb called the 5' RACE reads again in MiXCR, with one record for every CDR3 protein. The data contain roughly 680,000 distinct CDR3 sequences, around 49% of them singletons. The receptor comes from a woman aged 55-69 years in good health. This rearrangement joins TRBV7-2 to TRBJ2-7; 12 nucleotides agree with TRBD2. Material for sequencing was blood. The DNA for the CDR3 is TGTGCCAGCAGCTTAGAACTAGCGGGAGGCAACGAGCAGTACTTC. Encoded protein: CASSLELAGGNEQYF.